Shown below are 31 T cell receptor beta chains from a single sample sequenced in a study of blood T cell repertoires in COVID-19. Measured with immunoSEQ multiplex PCR; TCRdb has only the in-frame clones, and not every one. Of 200,000 to 300,000 clones in the sample, around 86% were seen once. Material for sequencing was peripheral blood. These receptor sequences come from an older woman who had recovered from COVID-19.

This chain connects TRBV5-5 to TRBJ1-1; D gene unclear. V lost 1 base, J lost 10 bases, and 14 bases lay in between. Germline V gene lookup returns CDR1 SGHKS and CDR2 YYEKEE (reference sequence). CDR3 length: 13 residues. CDR3 sequence: CASSLWEGAAAFF. The CDR3, as DNA: TGTGCCAGCAGCTTGTGGGAGGGCGCGGCAGCTTTCTTT.

The chain combines TRBV6-5 with TRBJ1-1, with D hard to call. The CDR3 spans 14 residues. Germline lookup yields CDR1 MNHEY and CDR2 SVGAGI. V lost 0 bases, J lost 6 bases, and 11 bases lay in between. CDR3 amino acids: CASSYSSGEAEAFF. CDR3 nucleotide sequence: TGTGCCAGCAGTTACTCGAGTGGGGAGGCTGAAGCTTTCTTT.

This rearrangement joins TRBV11-2 to TRBJ2-1, with a possible D match to TRBD2 (5 bases). Trimming removed 0 bases from V and 9 bases from J, with 12 bases in between. The CDR3 spans 14 residues. Germline assignment: CDR1 SGHAT and CDR2 FQNNGV. CDR3 in DNA: TGTGCCAGCAGCTTAGATCTCGGGGTCAGTGAGCAGTTCTTC. Its translation: CASSLDLGVSEQFF.

This clone has a single count. The V and J genes are TRBV7-2 and TRBJ2-3; D is possibly TRBD2 (6 bases). Trimming cost V 1 base and J 3 bases, with 11 bases left between them. Germline CDR1 and CDR2: SGHTA and FQGNSA. CDR3 length: 15 residues. CDR3 in amino acids: CASSLGRGQTDTQYF. CDR3 bases: TGTGCCAGCAGCTTAGGGCGGGGTCAGACAGATACGCAGTATTTT.

The chain joins TRBV7-2 to TRBJ2-1; 9 bases align to TRBD2. There are 16 residues in the CDR3. Germline lookup yields CDR1 SGHTA and CDR2 FQGNSA. Unmatched junction bases numbered 8, after V lost 4 bases and J lost 4 bases. The CDR3 nucleotides read TGTGCCAGCAGCTCAGATGGCAGCGGGGGGTACAATGAGCAGTTCTTC. Translated, it gives CASSSDGSGGYNEQFF.

This chain uses TRBV5-1 with TRBJ2-1; TRBD1 matches at 8 bases. This CDR3 comprises 14 residues. From germline, CDR1 is SGHRS and CDR2 YFSETQ. J lost 9 bases, V lost 0 bases, and 5 bases had no gene match. CDR3 in amino acids: CASSLGAGGSEQFF. The CDR3 DNA reads TGCGCCAGCAGCTTGGGAGCAGGGGGCAGTGAGCAGTTCTTC.

The chain recombines TRBV7-2 with TRBJ2-2; D call uncertain. The germline V and J ends were trimmed by 3 bases and 3 bases, with 8 bases remaining between them. The CDR3 has 14 residues. From germline, CDR1 is SGHTA and CDR2 FQGNSA. As DNA, the CDR3 is TGTGCCAGCAGCTTTACCGGTCACACCGGGGAGCTGTTTTTT. It codes for CASSFTGHTGELFF.

J is TRBJ2-3 and V is TRBV5-1; possible D gene TRBD2, 6 bases. There are 16 residues in the CDR3. Germline CDR1 is SGHRS and CDR2 is YFSETQ. V lost 0 bases and J lost 0, with 11 bases in between. The CDR3 protein is CASSLVLGGSTDTQYF. In DNA, the CDR3 is TGCGCCAGCAGCTTGGTTCTGGGGGGAAGCACAGATACGCAGTATTTT.

This chain joins TRBV2 and TRBJ2-1, with 10 bases identical to TRBD2. The junction had 7 bases not matched to a gene; V was cut back by 4 bases and J by 7 bases. Germline V lookup: CDR1 SNHLY, CDR2 FYNNEI. The CDR3 is 15 amino acids. CDR3 sequence reads: CASSVSAGGRNEQFF. CDR3 sequence (DNA): TGTGCCAGCAGTGTCTCAGCGGGGGGGCGGAATGAGCAGTTCTTC.

The chain joins TRBV5-4 to TRBJ2-7; TRBD1 might be the D (5 bases). Trimming left V 5 bases short and J 3 bases short, with 12 bases between. This CDR3 has 13 residues. From germline, CDR1 is SGHNT and CDR2 YYREEE (reference sequence). This CDR3 is CASRMGTGYEQYF. The CDR3 DNA is TGTGCCAGCAGGATGGGCACAGGCTACGAGCAGTACTTC.

V gene TRBV2 combines with J gene TRBJ2-7; 12 nucleotides line up with TRBD2. Per the germline V gene, CDR1 is SNHLY and CDR2 is FYNNEI. V was clipped by 7 bases and J by 4 bases; unmatched bases: 8. This CDR3 spans 15 amino acids. The CDR3, as DNA: TGTGCCAGCACCAGGACTAGCGGGGTTATGTACGAGCAGTACTTC. Its protein is CASTRTSGVMYEQYF.

This chain connects TRBV19 to TRBJ2-5; a possible D gene is TRBD2 (5 bases). Germline CDR1 LNHDA, CDR2 SQIVND (reference sequence). The CDR3 consists of 13 residues. The V and J ends lost 6 bases and 5 bases respectively, with 13 bases between them. CDR3 sequence reads: CASSGTSIETQYF. CDR3 nucleotides: TGTGCCAGTAGCGGAACTAGTATCGAGACCCAGTACTTC.

The DNA of the CDR3 is TGTGCCAGCAGTTTGCTGGACAGGGCTGGATCCGGGGAGCTGTTTTTT. As protein: CASSLLDRAGSGELFF. The rearrangement uses TRBV28 and TRBJ2-2; TRBD1 matches at 8 bases. Losses at the gene ends were 3 bases for V and 6 bases for J; bases not matched to a gene: 9. The CDR3 length is 16 residues. Germline-derived CDR1 and CDR2 are MDHEN and SYDVKM.

This chain uses TRBV5-4 with TRBJ1-1; no firm D call. The germline CDR1 and CDR2 sequences are SGHNT and YYREEE (reference sequence). The germline V and J ends were trimmed by 2 bases and 11 bases, with 22 bases remaining between them. This CDR3 region has 15 residues. Here the CDR3 DNA reads TGTGCCAGCAGCTTAGGAGGTGTATCGCCCGGTGATGCTTTCTTT. This encodes CASSLGGVSPGDAFF.

The chain uses TRBV5-1 and TRBJ2-7; D might be TRBD1 (6 bases). CDR1 is SGHRS and CDR2 is YFSETQ in the germline V gene. The CDR3 has 15 residues. The V end was cut by 2 bases, the J end by 3 bases, with 15 bases between. CDR3 residues: CASSFAGAANYEQYF. In DNA form, the CDR3 reads TGCGCCAGCAGCTTCGCAGGGGCGGCTAACTACGAGCAGTACTTC. The full variable domain, rest sourced from reference TRBV5-1 and TRBJ2-7, is KAGVTQTPRYLIKTRGQQVTLSCSPISGHRSVSWYQQTPGQGLQFLFEYFSETQRNKGNFPGRFSGRQFSNSRSEMNVSTLELGDSALYLCASSFAGAANYEQYFGPGTRLTVT.

The chain carries TRBV7-2 and TRBJ1-1; 9 bases match TRBD1. V dropped 7 bases and J dropped 8; count of bases not matched to a gene: 17. CDR1 is SGHTA, CDR2 FQGNSA, per germline. The CDR3 loop spans 16 amino acids. The CDR3 nucleotides are TGTGCCAGCACCCCTGATTCCGGGACAGGGCGGAGGGAAGCTTTCTTT. It translates to CASTPDSGTGRREAFF. Full variable domain (missing parts from reference TRBV7-2 and TRBJ1-1): GAGVSQSPSNKVTEKGKDVELRCDPISGHTALYWYRQSLGQGLEFLIYFQGNSAPDKSGLPSDRFSAERTGGSVSTLTIQRTQQEDSAVYLCASTPDSGTGRREAFFGQGTRLTVV.

The V and J genes are TRBV5-4 and TRBJ1-5; TRBD1 might be the D (5 bases). The CDR3 consists of 15 residues. Trimming removed 4 bases at V and 3 bases at J, with 14 bases between. Germline CDR1 SGHNT, CDR2 YYREEE (reference sequence). This CDR3 reads CASSLDGHDNQPQHF. The CDR3 bases are TGTGCCAGCAGCCTCGACGGACACGACAATCAGCCCCAGCATTTT.

This clone appeared a few times. The chain joins TRBV13 to TRBJ2-4, with TRBD1 identical over 7 bases. The CDR3 is 12 amino acids. CDR1 is PRHDT and CDR2 is FYEKMQ in the germline V gene (reference sequence). V was pared by 9 bases and J by 8 bases, with 7 bases of the junction left unmatched. CDR3 region: CARDRQGYIQYF. The CDR3 bases are TGTGCCAGAGACCGACAGGGATACATTCAGTACTTC.

The chain has TRBV5-1 and TRBJ1-1; 11 bases align to TRBD1. V dropped 4 bases and J dropped 7; count of bases not matched to a gene: 12. Germline CDR1 SGHRS, CDR2 YFSETQ. The length of the CDR3 is 16 residues. The CDR3 DNA sequence: TGCGCCAGCAGCCGCGGAATAGGACAGGGGGCCCGTGAAGCTTTCTTT. Protein product: CASSRGIGQGAREAFF.

The chain carries TRBV7-2 and TRBJ2-7; no reliable D call. Trimming pared 2 bases from V and 5 bases from J, leaving 16 bases between. The CDR3 loop spans 15 amino acids. The germline gives CDR1 SGHTA, CDR2 FQGNSA. CDR3 sequence reads: CASSLTPHLSHEQYF. The CDR3, as DNA: TGTGCCAGCAGCTTAACTCCCCATTTGTCCCACGAGCAGTACTTC.

The rearrangement joins TRBV7-2 to TRBJ2-5; 7 bases align to TRBD1. In germline, CDR1 is SGHTA, CDR2 FQGNSA. V was pared by 4 bases and J by 0 bases, with 2 bases of the junction left unmatched. The length of the CDR3 is 14 residues. CDR3 region: CASSWGQHQETQYF. In DNA, the CDR3 is TGTGCCAGCAGCTGGGGACAGCACCAAGAGACCCAGTACTTC.

The chain combines TRBV5-5 with TRBJ1-3; 7 bases align to TRBD1. V shed 5 bases and J 4 bases; nucleotides not matched to a gene: 9. The CDR3 consists of 15 residues. The germline V gene has CDR1 SGHKS and CDR2 YYEKEE (reference sequence). The CDR3 spells CASRSTRTGGNTIYF. CDR3 nucleotides: TGTGCCAGCAGAAGCACCCGGACAGGAGGAAACACCATATATTTT.

The rearrangement links TRBV9 to TRBJ1-1; tentative D call: TRBD1 (6 bases). Germline-derived CDR1 and CDR2 are SGDLS and YYNGEE. The CDR3 sequence is 16 residues long. V lost 0 bases to trimming and J lost 8 bases, with 20 bases between them. DNA of the CDR3: TGTGCCAGCAGCGTAGAGCGGGGGCCGACTATCGCCGAAGCTTTCTTT. Its protein is CASSVERGPTIAEAFF.

The chain couples TRBV5-1 to TRBJ1-2, with 7 nucleotides matching TRBD1. V lost 4 bases, J lost 6 bases, and 9 bases stayed unmatched. CDR3 length: 14 residues. Germline-derived CDR1 and CDR2 are SGHRS and YFSETQ. CDR3 sequence reads: CASSLTGSADGYTF. In nucleotides, the CDR3 is TGCGCCAGCAGCCTGACAGGGTCGGCCGATGGCTACACCTTC.

The chain links TRBV5-8 to TRBJ1-4; D perhaps matches TRBD1 (6 bases). The germline V and J ends were trimmed by 5 bases and 4 bases, with 21 bases remaining between them. Germline CDR1 and CDR2: SGHTS and YDEGEE. The CDR3 loop spans 17 amino acids. The CDR3 DNA reads TGTGCCAGCAGGCGGATCTCCGGACAGAAACTTAATGAAAAACTGTTTTTT. This translates into CASRRISGQKLNEKLFF.

The chain uses TRBV5-1 and TRBJ2-7, with D perhaps TRBD2 (6 bases). This CDR3 has 17 amino acids. The V and J ends lost 2 bases and 6 bases respectively, with 24 bases between them. Germline CDR1 SGHRS, CDR2 YFSETQ. The CDR3 reads CASSLTPGLSFLAEQYF. CDR3 DNA sequence: TGCGCCAGCAGCTTAACCCCGGGACTTTCCTTTTTGGCCGAGCAGTACTTC.

CDR3 residues: CASSESGSLQETQYF. Written as DNA, the CDR3 is TGTGCCAGCAGTGAATCCGGGTCCCTCCAAGAGACCCAGTACTTC. The rearrangement links TRBV2 to TRBJ2-5; no firm D call. The CDR3 has 15 residues. Germline V lookup: CDR1 SNHLY, CDR2 FYNNEI. The V end was cut by 2 bases, the J end by 1 base, with 11 bases between.

The genes are TRBV6-2 or TRBV6-3 and TRBJ2-3, with 7 bases that match TRBD1. Germline assignment: CDR1 MNHEY and CDR2 SVGEGT. The V gene end was trimmed by 4 bases and the J gene end by 2 bases; junction bases not matched to a gene: 3. The CDR3 covers 14 residues. The CDR3 loop reads CASSFRGFTDTQYF. DNA for the CDR3: TGTGCCAGCAGTTTCAGGGGGTTCACAGATACGCAGTATTTT.

The chain has TRBV6-2 or TRBV6-3 and TRBJ1-3, with TRBD1 identical over 8 bases. The CDR3 spans 15 residues. Germline CDR1 and CDR2: MNHEY and SVGEGT. V shed 2 bases and J 2 bases; nucleotides not matched to a gene: 2. The CDR3 region is CASSYRRGPGNTIYF. In DNA, the CDR3 is TGTGCCAGCAGTTACCGCAGGGGGCCTGGAAACACCATATATTTT.

The gene calls are TRBV7-9 and TRBJ1-2; 9 bases agree with TRBD1. CDR3 length: 15 residues. Germline lookup yields CDR1 SEHNR and CDR2 FQNEAQ (reference sequence). Trimming took 4 bases from V and 5 from J; bases not matched to a gene: 8. CDR3 in amino acids: CASSSYRGQGYGYTF. CDR3 nucleotide sequence: TGTGCCAGCAGCTCCTACAGGGGGCAGGGGTATGGCTACACCTTC.

The CDR3 loop is CASISAGGTEQFF. CDR3 DNA sequence: TGTGCCAGCATCTCAGCGGGGGGGACTGAGCAGTTCTTC. The rearrangement joins TRBV12-3 or TRBV12-4 to TRBJ2-1, with TRBD2 matching 10 bases. CDR3 length: 13 residues. V shed 7 bases and J 9 bases; nucleotides not matched to a gene: 6.